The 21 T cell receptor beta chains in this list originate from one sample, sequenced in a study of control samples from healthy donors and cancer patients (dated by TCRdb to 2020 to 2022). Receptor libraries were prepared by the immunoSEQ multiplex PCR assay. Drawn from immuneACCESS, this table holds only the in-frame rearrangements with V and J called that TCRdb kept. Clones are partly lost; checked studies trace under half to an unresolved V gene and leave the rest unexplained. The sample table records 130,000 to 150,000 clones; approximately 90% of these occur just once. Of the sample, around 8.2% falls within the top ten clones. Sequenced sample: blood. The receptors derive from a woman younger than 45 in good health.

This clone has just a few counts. The CDR3 sequence: CSAVYNEQFF. In DNA, the CDR3 is TGCAGTGCTGTATACAATGAGCAGTTCTTC. The J gene is TRBJ2-1, the V gene TRBV20-1; D is unresolved. Germline V gene data show CDR1 as DFQATT and CDR2 as SNEGSKA (reference sequence). The CDR3 consists of 10 residues. Trimming cost V 5 bases and J 4 bases, with 3 bases left between them.

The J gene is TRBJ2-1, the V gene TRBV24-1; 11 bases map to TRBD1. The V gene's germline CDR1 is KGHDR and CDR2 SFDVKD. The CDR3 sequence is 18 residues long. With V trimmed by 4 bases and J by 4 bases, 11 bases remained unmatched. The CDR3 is CATSDARTGTGGYNEQFF. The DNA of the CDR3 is TGTGCCACCAGTGACGCCAGGACCGGGACAGGGGGGTACAATGAGCAGTTCTTC.

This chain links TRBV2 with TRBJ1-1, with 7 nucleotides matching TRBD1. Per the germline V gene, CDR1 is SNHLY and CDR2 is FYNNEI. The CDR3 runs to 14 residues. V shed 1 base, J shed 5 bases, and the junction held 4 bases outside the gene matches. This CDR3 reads CASSEGQGVTEAFF. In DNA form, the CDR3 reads TGTGCCAGCAGTGAAGGCCAGGGGGTGACTGAAGCTTTCTTT.

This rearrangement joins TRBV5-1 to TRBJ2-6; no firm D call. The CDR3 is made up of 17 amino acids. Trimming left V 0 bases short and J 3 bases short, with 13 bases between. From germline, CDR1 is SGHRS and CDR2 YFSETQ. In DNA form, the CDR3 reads TGCGCCAGCAGCTTGGGGTCTTTAGGGTTTGGGGCCAACGTCCTGACTTTC. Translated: CASSLGSLGFGANVLTF.

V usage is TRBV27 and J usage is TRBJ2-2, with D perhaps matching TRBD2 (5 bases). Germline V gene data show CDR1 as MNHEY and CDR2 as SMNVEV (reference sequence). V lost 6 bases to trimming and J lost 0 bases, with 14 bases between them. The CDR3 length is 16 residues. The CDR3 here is CASRSPSGPNTGELFF. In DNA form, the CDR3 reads TGTGCCAGCAGAAGCCCCAGCGGACCGAACACCGGGGAGCTGTTTTTT.

CDR3 bases: TGTGCCAGCAGCAAACGGGGGGAAACTGAAGCTTTCTTT. Its protein is CASSKRGETEAFF. V is TRBV6-5 and J is TRBJ1-1; possibly TRBD1 for D (5 bases). Trimming left V 6 bases short and J 5 bases short, with 13 bases between. Per germline, CDR1 MNHEY and CDR2 SVGAGI. The CDR3 consists of 13 residues.

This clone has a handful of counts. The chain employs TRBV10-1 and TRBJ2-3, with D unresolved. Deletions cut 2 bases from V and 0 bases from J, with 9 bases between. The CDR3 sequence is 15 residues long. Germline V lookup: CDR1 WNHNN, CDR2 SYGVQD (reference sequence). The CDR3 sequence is CASSEDFSSTDTQYF. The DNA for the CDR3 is TGCGCCAGCAGTGAGGACTTCTCTAGCACAGATACGCAGTATTTT.

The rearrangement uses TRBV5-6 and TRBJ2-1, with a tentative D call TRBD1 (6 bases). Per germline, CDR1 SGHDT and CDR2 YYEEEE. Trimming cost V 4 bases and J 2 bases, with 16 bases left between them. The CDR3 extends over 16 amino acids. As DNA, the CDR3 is TGTGCCAGCAGCCCACTCAGGGGAGCGGCCTACAATGAGCAGTTCTTC. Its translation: CASSPLRGAAYNEQFF. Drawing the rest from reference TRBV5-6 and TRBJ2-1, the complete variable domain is DAGVTQSPTHLIKTRGQQVTLRCSPKSGHDTVSWYQQALGQGPQFIFQYYEEEERQRGNFPDRFSGHQFPNYSSELNVNALLLGDSALYLCASSPLRGAAYNEQFFGPGTRLTVL.

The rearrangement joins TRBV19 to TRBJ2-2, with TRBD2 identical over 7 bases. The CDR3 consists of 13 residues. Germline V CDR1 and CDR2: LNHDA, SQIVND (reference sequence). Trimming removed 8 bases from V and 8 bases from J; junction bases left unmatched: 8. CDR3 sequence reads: CASSAGVTGELFF. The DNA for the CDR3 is TGTGCCAGTTCCGCGGGAGTTACAGGGGAGCTGTTTTTT.

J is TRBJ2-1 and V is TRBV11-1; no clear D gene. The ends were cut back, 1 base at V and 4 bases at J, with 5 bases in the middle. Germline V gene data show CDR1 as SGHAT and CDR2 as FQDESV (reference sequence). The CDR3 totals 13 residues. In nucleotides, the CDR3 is TGTGCCAGCAGCTTAGTAACGTACAATGAGCAGTTCTTC. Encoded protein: CASSLVTYNEQFF.

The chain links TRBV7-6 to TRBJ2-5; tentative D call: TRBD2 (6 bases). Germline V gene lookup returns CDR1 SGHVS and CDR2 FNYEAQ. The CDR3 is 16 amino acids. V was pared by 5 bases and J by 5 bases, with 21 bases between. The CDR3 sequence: CASSPFGSGSGETQYF. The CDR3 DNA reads TGTGCCAGCAGCCCATTCGGGTCCGGGAGTGGGGAGACCCAGTACTTC.

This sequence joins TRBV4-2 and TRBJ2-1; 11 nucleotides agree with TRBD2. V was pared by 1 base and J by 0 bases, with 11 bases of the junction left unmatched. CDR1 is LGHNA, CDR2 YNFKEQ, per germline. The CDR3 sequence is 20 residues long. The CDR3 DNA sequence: TGTGCCAGCAGCCAAGCCCTAGCGGGAGGAGGTGGGAGCTCCTACAATGAGCAGTTCTTC. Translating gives CASSQALAGGGGSSYNEQFF.

CDR3 DNA: TGTGCCAGCAGTGTTTCAGGGACCGATAATTCACCCCTCCACTTT. Translated: CASSVSGTDNSPLHF. The rearrangement uses TRBV6-4 and TRBJ1-6, with a tentative D call TRBD1 (5 bases). The length of the CDR3 is 15 residues. CDR1 and CDR2 from the germline V gene are MRHNA and SNTAGT. Trimming removed 4 bases from V and 5 bases from J, with 12 bases in between.

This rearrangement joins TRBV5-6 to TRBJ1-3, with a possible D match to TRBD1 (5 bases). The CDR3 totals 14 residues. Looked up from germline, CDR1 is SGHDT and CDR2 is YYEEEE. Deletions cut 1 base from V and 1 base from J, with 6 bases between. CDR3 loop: CASSLRGSGNTIYF. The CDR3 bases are TGTGCCAGCAGCTTGAGGGGTTCTGGAAACACCATATATTTT.

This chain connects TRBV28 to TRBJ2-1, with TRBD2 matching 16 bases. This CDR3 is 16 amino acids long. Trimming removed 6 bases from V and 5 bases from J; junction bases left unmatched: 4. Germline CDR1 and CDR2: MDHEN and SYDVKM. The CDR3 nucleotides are TGTGCCAGCAGCCCCGGGACTAGCGGGAGGGACAATGAGCAGTTCTTC. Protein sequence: CASSPGTSGRDNEQFF.

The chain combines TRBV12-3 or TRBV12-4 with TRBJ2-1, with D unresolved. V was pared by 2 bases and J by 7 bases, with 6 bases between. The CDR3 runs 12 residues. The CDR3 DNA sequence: TGTGCCAGCAGTTTATTCCAGAATGAGCAGTTCTTC. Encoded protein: CASSLFQNEQFF.

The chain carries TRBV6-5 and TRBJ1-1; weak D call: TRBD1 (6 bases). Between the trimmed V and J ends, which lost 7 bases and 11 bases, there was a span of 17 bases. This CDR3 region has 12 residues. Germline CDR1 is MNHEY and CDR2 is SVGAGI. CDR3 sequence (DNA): TGTGCCAGCACCATTCCCGGGACAAACGCTTTCTTT. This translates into CASTIPGTNAFF.

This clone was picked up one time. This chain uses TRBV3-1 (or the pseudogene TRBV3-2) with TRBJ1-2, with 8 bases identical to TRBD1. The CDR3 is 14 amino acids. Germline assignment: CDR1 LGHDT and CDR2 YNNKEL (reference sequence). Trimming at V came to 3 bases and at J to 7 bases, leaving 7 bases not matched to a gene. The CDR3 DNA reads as TGTGCCAGCAGCCAGGAAGACAGGGGAGGTGGCTACACCTTC. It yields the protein CASSQEDRGGGYTF.

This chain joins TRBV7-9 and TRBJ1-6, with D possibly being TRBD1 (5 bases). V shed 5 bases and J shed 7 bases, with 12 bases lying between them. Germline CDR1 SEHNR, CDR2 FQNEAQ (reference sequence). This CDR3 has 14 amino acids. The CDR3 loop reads CASSPKTANSPLHF. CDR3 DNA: TGTGCCAGCAGCCCTAAGACAGCAAATTCACCCCTCCACTTT.

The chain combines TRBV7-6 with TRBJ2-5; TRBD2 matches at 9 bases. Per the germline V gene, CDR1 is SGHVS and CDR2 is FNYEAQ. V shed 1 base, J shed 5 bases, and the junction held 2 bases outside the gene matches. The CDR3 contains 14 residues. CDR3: CASSLEAGGETQYF. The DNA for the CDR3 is TGTGCCAGCAGCTTAGAGGCGGGAGGGGAGACCCAGTACTTC.

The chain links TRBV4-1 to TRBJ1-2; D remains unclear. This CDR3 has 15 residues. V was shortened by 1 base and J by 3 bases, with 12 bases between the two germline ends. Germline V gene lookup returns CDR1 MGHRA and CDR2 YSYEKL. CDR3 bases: TGCGCCAGCAGCCAAGGGGGTGTGCGTGACTATGGCTACACCTTC. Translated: CASSQGGVRDYGYTF.